The T cell receptor (beta chain) under discussion was sequenced for a study of blood T cell repertoires in COVID-19. Libraries were prepared by immunoSEQ multiplex PCR; TCRdb keeps only in-frame clonotypes and omits some of them. The sample yields roughly 260,000 clones, about 89% seen once. Trimming left V 4 bases short and J 9 bases short, with 7 bases between. CDR3 size: 12 residues. The receptor was derived from a human donor in a cohort exposed to, infected with or recovered from COVID-19 (not recorded which). The donor label of this sample is uncertain. Sequences were obtained from PBMCs or T cells enriched from blood (not recorded which). This chain uses TRBV12-3 or TRBV12-4 with TRBJ1-6, with D perhaps TRBD1 (5 bases). CDR3 nucleotide sequence: TGTGCCAGCAGTTGGGGGGGTTCACCCCTCCACTTT. Translation: CASSWGGSPLHF.